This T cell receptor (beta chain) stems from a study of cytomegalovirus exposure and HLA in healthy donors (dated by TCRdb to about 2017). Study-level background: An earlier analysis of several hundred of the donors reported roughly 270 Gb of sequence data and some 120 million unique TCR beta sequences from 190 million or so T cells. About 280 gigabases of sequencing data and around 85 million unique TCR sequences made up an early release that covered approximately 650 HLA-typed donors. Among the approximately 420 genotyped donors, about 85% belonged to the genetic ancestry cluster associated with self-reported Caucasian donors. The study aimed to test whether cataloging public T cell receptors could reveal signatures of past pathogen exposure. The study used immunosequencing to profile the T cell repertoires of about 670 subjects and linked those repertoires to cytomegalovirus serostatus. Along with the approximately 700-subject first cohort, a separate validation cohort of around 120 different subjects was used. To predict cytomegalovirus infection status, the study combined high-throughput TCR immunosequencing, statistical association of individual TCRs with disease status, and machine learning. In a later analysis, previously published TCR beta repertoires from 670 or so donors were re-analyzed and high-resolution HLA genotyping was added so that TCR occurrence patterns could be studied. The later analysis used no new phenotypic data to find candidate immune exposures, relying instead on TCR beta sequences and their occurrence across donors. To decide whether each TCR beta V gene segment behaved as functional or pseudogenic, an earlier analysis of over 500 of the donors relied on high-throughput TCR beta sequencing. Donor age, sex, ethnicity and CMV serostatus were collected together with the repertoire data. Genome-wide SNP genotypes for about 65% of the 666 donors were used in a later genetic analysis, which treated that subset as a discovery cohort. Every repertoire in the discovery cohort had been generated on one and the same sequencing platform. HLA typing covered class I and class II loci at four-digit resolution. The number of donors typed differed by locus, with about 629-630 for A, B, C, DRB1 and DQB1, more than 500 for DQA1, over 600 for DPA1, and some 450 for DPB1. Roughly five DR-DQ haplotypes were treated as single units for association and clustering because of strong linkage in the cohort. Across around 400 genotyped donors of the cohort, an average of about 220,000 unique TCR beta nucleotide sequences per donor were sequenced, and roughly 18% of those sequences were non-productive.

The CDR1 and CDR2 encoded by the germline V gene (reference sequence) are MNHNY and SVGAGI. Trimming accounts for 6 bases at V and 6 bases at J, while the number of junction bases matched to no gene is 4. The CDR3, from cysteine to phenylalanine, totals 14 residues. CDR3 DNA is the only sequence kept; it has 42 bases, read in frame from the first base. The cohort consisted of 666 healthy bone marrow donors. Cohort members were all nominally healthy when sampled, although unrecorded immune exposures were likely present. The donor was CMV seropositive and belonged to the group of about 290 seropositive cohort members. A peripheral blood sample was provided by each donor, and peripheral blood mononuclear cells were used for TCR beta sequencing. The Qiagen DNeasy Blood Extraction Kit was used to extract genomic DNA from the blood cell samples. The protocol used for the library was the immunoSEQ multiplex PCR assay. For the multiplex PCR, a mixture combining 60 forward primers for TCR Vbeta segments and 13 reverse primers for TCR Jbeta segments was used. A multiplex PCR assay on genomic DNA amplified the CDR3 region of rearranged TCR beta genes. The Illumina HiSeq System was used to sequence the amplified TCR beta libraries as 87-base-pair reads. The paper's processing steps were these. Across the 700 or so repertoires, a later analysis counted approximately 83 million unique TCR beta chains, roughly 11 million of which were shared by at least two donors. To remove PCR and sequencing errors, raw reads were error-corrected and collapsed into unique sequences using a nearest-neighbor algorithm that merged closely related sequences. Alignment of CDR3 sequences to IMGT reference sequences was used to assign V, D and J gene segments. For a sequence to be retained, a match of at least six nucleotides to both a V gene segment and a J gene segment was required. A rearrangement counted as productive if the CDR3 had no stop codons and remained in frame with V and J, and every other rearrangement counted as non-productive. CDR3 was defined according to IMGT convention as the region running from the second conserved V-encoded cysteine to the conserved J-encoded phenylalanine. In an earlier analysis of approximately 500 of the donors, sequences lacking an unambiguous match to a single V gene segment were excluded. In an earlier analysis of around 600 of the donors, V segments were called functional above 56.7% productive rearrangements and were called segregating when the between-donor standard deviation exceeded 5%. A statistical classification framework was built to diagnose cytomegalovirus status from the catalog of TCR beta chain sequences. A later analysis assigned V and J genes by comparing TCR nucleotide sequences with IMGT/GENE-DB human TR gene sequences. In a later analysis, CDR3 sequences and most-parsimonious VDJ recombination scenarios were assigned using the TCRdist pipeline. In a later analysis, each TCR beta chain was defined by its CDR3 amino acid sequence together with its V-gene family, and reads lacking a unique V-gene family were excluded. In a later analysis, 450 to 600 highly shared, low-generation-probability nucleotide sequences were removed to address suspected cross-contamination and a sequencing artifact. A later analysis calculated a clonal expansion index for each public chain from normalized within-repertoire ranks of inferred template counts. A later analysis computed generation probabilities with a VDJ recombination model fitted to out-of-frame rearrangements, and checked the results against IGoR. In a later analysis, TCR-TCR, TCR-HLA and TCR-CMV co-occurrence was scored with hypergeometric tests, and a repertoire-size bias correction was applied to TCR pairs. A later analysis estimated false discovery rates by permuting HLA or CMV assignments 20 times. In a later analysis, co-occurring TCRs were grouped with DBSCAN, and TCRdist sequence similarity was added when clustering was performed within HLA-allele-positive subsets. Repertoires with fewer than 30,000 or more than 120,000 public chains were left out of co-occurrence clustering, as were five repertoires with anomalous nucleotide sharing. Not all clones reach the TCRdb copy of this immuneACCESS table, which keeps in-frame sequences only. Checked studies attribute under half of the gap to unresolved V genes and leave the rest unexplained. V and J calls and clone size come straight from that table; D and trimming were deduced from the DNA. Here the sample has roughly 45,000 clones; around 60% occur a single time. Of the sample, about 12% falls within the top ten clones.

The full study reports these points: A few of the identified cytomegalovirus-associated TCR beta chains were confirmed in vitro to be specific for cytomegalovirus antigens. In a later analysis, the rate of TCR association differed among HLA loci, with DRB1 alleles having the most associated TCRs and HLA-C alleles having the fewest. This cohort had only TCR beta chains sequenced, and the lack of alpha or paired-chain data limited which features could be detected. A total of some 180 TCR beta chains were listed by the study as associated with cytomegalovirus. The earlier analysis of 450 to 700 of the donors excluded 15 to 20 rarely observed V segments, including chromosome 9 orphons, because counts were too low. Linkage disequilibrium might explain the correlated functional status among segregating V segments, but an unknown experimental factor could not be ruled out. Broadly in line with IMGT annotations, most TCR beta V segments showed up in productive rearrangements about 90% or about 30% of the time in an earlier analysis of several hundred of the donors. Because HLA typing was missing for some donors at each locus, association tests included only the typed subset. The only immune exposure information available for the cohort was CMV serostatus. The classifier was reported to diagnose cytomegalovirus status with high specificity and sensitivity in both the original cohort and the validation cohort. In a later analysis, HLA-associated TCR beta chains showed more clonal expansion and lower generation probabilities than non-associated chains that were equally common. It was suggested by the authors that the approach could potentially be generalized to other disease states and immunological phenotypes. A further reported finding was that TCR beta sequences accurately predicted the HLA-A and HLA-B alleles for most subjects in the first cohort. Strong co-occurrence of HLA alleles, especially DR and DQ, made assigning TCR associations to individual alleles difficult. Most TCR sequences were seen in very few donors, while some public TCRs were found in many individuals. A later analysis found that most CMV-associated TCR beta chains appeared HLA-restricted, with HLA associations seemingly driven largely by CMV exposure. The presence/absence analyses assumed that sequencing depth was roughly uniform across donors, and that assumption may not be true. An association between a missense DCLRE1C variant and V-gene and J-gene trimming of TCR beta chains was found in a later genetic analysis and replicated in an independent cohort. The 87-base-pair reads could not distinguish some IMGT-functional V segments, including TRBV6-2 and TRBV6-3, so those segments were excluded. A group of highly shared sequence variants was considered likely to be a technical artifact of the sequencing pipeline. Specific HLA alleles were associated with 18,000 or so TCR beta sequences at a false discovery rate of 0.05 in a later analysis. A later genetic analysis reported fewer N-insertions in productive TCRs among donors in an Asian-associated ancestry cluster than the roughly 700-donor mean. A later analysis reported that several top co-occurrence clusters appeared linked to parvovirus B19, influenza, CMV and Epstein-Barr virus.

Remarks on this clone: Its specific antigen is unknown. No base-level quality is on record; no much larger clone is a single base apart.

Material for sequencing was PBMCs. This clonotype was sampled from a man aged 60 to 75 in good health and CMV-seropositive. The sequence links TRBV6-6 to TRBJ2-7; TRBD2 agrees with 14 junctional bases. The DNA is TGTGCCAGCAGCCCCGGGACTAGCGGGAGCGAGCAGTACTTC. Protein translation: CASSPGTSGSEQYF.